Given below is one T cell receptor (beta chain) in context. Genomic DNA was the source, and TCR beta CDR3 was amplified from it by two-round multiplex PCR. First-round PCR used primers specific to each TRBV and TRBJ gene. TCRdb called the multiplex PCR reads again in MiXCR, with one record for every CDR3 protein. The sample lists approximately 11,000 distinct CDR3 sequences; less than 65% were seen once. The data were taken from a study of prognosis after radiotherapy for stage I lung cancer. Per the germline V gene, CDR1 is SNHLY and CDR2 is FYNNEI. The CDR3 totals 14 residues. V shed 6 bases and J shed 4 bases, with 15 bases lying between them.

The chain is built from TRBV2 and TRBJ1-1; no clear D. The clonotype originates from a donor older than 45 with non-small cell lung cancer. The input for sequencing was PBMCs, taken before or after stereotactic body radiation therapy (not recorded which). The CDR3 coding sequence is TGTGCCAGCAGCGGATTGGGGTGGAGCACTGAAGCTTTCTTT. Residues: CASSGLGWSTEAFF.